Here is one T cell receptor (beta chain) with its context. Authors' analysis steps: Nucleated cell counts were estimated from reference gene primer amplification. Generated by immunoSEQ multiplex PCR, the TCRdb table keeps only in-frame clones and is missing some. That table is the source of V, J and clone size, and D and trimming were worked out from the DNA. The repertoire has about 360,000 clones, 65% to 85% of them found once; the top ten carry 2.5% to 3.5%. This sample stems from a study of blood T cell repertoires in COVID-19. On the study more broadly: Samples of COVID-19 (acute and convalescent) were obtained from the United States, Italy and Spain. PBMCs, B-cell-depleted T cells, or T cells provided the cDNA or gDNA that made up the material.

Germline-derived CDR1 and CDR2 are SGHTA and FQGNSA. The V end lost 0 bases, the J end lost 4 bases, and 6 bases lay between the germline ends. The CDR3 is made up of 13 amino acids. The clonotype was recovered from a man aged 30 to 39 with active or convalescent COVID-19. Sequenced input: peripheral blood. The V and J genes are TRBV7-2 and TRBJ1-2; D unclear. DNA of the CDR3: TGTGCCAGCAGCTTAGCCCCGTTCTATGGCTACACCTTC. This gives the protein CASSLAPFYGYTF. The full variable domain, completed using reference TRBV7-2 and TRBJ1-2, is GAGVSQSPSNKVTEKGKDVELRCDPISGHTALYWYRQSLGQGLEFLIYFQGNSAPDKSGLPSDRFSAERTGGSVSTLTIQRTQQEDSAVYLCASSLAPFYGYTFGSGTRLTVV.